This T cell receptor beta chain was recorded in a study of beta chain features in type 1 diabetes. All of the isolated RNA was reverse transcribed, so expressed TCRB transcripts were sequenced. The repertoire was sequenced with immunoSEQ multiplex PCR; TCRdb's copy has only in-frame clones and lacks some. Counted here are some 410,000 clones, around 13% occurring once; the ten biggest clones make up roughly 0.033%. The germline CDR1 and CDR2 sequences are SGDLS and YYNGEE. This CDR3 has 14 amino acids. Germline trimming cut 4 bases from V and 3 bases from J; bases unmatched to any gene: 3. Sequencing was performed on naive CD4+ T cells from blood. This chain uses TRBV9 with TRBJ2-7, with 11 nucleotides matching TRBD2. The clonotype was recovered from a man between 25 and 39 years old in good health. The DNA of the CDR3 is TGTGCCAGCAGCTCCGGACTAGCGGGCTACGAGCAGTACTTC. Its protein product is CASSSGLAGYEQYF.